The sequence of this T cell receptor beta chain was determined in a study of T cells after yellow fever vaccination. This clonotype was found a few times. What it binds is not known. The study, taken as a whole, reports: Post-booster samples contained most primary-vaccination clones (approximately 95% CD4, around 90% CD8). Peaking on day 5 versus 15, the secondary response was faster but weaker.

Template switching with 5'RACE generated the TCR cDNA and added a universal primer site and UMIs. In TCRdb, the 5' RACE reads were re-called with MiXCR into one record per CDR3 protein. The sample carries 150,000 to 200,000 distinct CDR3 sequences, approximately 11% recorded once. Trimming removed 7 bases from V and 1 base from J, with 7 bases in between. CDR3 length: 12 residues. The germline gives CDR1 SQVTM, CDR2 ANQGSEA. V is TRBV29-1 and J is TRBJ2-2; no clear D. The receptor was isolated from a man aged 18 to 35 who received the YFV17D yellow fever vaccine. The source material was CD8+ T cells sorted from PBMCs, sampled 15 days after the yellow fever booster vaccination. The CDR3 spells CSARGNTGELFF. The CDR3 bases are TGCAGCGCTCGCGGGAACACCGGGGAGCTGTTTTTT.